The clone carrying this T cell receptor beta chain is medium-sized in the sample. Per the germline V gene, CDR1 is MRHNA and CDR2 is SNTAGT. This CDR3 has 13 residues. V dropped 2 bases and J dropped 1 base, with 5 bases sitting between them. Measured with immunoSEQ multiplex PCR; TCRdb has only the in-frame clones, and not every one. The sample lists tens of thousands of clones; 75% to 90% were seen once. These data belong to a study of T cell changes during pregnancy in multiple sclerosis. The gene calls are TRBV6-4 and TRBJ1-1; D ambiguous. The sequences come from CD4+ T cells from peripheral blood mononuclear cells, collected in the first trimester of pregnancy. This receptor was obtained from a female donor in good health, enrolled as a control in a pregnancy study. CDR3 sequence (DNA): TGTGCCAGCAGTGACCGGGAGAACACTGAAGCTTTCTTT. This codes for CASSDRENTEAFF.